This TCR beta chain was observed in a study of cytotoxic CD8 clonotypes in ibrutinib-treated CLL. The CDR3 contains 21 residues. The junction had 16 bases not matched to a gene; V was cut back by 0 bases and J by 2 bases. Per germline, CDR1 MGHRA and CDR2 YSYEKL. Repertoires were generated with immunoSEQ multiplex PCR, while TCRdb's copy carries only in-frame clones and drops some. The sample includes more than 200,000 clones, approximately 75% seen only once; the top ten take 9.5% to 12%. The material was PBMCs, obtained after 12 months of ibrutinib treatment. The chain employs TRBV4-1 and TRBJ2-3, with TRBD1 identical over 11 bases. The TCR originated in a human donor with chronic lymphocytic leukemia. Here the CDR3 DNA reads TGCGCCAGCAGCCAAGATTCTGTTGGGACAGGGGGTTCGGGGTACACAGATACGCAGTATTTT. Its translation: CASSQDSVGTGGSGYTDTQYF.